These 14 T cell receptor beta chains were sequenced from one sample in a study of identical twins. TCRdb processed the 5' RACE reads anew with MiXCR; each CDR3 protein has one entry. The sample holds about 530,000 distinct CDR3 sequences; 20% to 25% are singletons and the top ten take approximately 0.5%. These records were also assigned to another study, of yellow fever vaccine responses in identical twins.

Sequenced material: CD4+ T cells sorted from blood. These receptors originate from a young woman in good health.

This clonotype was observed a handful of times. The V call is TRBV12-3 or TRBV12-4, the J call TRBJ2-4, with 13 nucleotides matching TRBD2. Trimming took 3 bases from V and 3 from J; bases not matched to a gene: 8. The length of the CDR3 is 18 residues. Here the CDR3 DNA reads TGTGCCAGCAGTTTCCGACTAGCGGGAGGAGAAGTCAAAAACATTCAGTACTTC. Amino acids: CASSFRLAGGEVKNIQYF.

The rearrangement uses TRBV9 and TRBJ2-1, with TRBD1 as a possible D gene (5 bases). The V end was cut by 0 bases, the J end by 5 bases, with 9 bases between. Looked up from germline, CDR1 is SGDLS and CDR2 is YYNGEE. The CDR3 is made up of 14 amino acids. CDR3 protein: CASSVAPRDNEQFF. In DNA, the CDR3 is TGTGCCAGCAGCGTAGCACCCAGGGACAATGAGCAGTTCTTC.

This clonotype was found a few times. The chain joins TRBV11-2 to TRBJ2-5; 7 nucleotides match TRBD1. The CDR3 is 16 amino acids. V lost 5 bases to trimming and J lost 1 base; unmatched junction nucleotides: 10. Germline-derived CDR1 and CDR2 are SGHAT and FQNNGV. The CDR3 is CASSPRTGRGQETQYF. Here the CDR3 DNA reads TGTGCCAGCAGCCCGCGGACAGGTCGGGGCCAAGAGACCCAGTACTTC.

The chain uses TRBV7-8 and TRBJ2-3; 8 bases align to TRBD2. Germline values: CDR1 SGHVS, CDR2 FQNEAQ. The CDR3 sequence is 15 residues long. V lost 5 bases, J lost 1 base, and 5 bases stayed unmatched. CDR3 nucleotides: TGTGCCAGCAGCAGGCGGGAGGCGGGCACAGATACGCAGTATTTT. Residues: CASSRREAGTDTQYF.

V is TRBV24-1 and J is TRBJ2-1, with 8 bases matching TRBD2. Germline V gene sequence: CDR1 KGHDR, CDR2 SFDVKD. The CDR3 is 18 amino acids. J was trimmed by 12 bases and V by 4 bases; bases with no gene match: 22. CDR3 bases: TGTGCCACCAGTGACAAGAGCGCGGGGGGAGCTCGGATAAATCTGCAGTTCTTC. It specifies CATSDKSAGGARINLQFF.

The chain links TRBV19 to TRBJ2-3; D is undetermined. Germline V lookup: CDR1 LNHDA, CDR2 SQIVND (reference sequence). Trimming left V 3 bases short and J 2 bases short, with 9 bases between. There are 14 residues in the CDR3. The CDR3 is CASSMGRFTDTQYF. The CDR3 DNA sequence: TGTGCCAGTAGTATGGGCCGTTTCACAGATACGCAGTATTTT.

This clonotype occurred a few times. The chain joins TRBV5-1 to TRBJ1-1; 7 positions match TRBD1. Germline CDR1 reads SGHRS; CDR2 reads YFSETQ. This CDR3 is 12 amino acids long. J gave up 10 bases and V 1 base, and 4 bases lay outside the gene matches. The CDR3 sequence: CASSLSQGGAFF. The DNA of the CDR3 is TGCGCCAGCAGCTTGTCTCAGGGGGGAGCTTTCTTT.

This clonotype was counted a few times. CDR3 DNA: TGTGCCAGCAGCCAAGGAACGGGGCTAGCGGTCGAGACCCAGTACTTC. Translated: CASSQGTGLAVETQYF. J is TRBJ2-5 and V is TRBV3-1, with 7 nucleotides matching TRBD2. The CDR3 runs 16 residues. V was clipped by 1 base and J by 5 bases; unmatched bases: 10. Germline values: CDR1 LGHDT, CDR2 YNNKEL (reference sequence).

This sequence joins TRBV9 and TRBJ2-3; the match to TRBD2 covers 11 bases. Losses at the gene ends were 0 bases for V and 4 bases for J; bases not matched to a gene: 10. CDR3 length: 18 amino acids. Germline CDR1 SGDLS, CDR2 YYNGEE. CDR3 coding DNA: TGTGCCAGCAGCGTAGGTCTAGCGGGGGGCGCCAGCGCAGATACGCAGTATTTT. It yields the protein CASSVGLAGGASADTQYF.

The CDR3 nucleotides read TGTGCCAGCAGTTACCTCCAGCCGCGTGGGAAAAACATTCAGTACTTC. This sequence encodes CASSYLQPRGKNIQYF. V gene TRBV6-2 or TRBV6-3 combines with J gene TRBJ2-4, with D unclear. Germline values: CDR1 MNHEY, CDR2 SVGEGT. The CDR3 extends over 16 amino acids. Trimming took 2 bases from V and 4 from J, leaving 15 bases between them.

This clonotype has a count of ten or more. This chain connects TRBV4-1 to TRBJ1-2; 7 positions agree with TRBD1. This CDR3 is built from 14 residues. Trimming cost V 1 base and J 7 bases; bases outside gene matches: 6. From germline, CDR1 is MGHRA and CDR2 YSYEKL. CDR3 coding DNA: TGCGCCAGCAGCCAAGCCGACAGGGTTGCTGGCTACACCTTC. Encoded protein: CASSQADRVAGYTF.

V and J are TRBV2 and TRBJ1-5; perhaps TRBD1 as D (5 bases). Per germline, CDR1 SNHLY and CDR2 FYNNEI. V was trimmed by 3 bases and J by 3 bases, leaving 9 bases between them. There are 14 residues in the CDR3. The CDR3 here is CASSDGGNNQPQHF. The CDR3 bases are TGTGCCAGCAGTGACGGGGGGAACAATCAGCCCCAGCATTTT.

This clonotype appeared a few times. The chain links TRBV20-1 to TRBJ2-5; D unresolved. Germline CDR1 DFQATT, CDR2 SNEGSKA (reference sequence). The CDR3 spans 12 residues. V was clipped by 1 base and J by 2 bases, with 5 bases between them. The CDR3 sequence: CSARVPQETQYF. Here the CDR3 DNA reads TGCAGTGCTAGAGTCCCTCAAGAGACCCAGTACTTC.

CDR3 protein: CASSFGKSIGEQYF. CDR3 in DNA: TGTGCCAGCAGCTTCGGGAAATCGATTGGCGAGCAGTACTTC. This chain links TRBV12-3 or TRBV12-4 with TRBJ2-7; D is perhaps TRBD2 (5 bases). This CDR3 is 14 amino acids long. Trimming took off 6 bases at V and 6 bases at J, with 18 bases between the two ends.